These 7 T cell receptor beta chains share one sample of origin, sequenced in a study of cytomegalovirus exposure and HLA in healthy donors. 60 Vbeta and 13 Jbeta primers were used in PCR. The repertoire was sequenced with immunoSEQ multiplex PCR; TCRdb's copy has only in-frame clones and lacks some. In the table there are 150,000 to 250,000 clones, around 81% of which are singletons. The sequenced sample consisted of PBMCs. Every receptor here comes from a man aged 25 to 45 in good health and CMV-seronegative.

The chain employs TRBV7-3 and TRBJ2-5; 14 bases are a match to TRBD2. Germline V lookup: CDR1 SGHTA, CDR2 FQGTGA. The CDR3 consists of 15 residues. V shed 5 bases, J shed 5 bases, and the junction held 4 bases outside the gene matches. The DNA for the CDR3 is TGTGCCAGCAGCCCCGGGACTAGCGGGAGTGAGACCCAGTACTTC. As protein: CASSPGTSGSETQYF.

The chain carries TRBV20-1 and TRBJ2-5, with no clear D. The germline CDR1 and CDR2 sequences are DFQATT and SNEGSKA (reference sequence). The CDR3 runs to 11 residues. V was cut by 6 bases and J by 5 bases, with 10 bases left in between. CDR3 DNA sequence: TGCAGTGCCAAAACCAGGGAGACCCAGTACTTC. Protein sequence: CSAKTRETQYF.

The chain links TRBV7-3 to TRBJ2-5, with a weak D call TRBD2 (6 bases). Germline CDR1 and CDR2: SGHTA and FQGTGA. The CDR3 extends over 15 amino acids. The V end was cut by 5 bases, the J end by 1 base, with 14 bases between. In DNA, the CDR3 is TGTGCCAGCAGCCGCGGTTGGGGAGGCCAAGAGACCCAGTACTTC. This sequence encodes CASSRGWGGQETQYF.

With regard to this clone: Just one base apart from a much larger clone, this may be a read error. The chain combines TRBV2 with TRBJ2-2, with TRBD1 as a possible D gene (5 bases). Trimming removed 2 bases from V and 5 bases from J, with 6 bases in between. This CDR3 spans 13 amino acids. The V gene's germline CDR1 is SNHLY and CDR2 FYNNEI. CDR3 nucleotide sequence: TGTGCCAGCAGTGAACAGGGAACCGGGGAGCTGTTTTTT. It is translated as CASSEQGTGELFF.

The chain carries TRBV5-1 and TRBJ2-6; maybe TRBD1 (5 bases). This CDR3 region has 15 residues. CDR1 SGHRS and CDR2 YFSETQ come from the germline V gene. V was cut by 5 bases and J by 0 bases, with 9 bases left in between. CDR3 residues: CASSQGSSGANVLTF. CDR3 bases: TGCGCCAGCAGTCAGGGATCCTCTGGGGCCAACGTCCTGACTTTC.

The chain is built from TRBV30 and TRBJ2-5, with 13 bases lining up with TRBD2. The V gene's germline CDR1 is GTSNPN and CDR2 SVGIG (reference sequence). The CDR3 is made up of 15 amino acids. V lost 2 bases and J lost 2; bases outside the gene matches: 2. The CDR3 region is CAWSRLAGGQETQYF. The DNA for the CDR3 is TGTGCCTGGAGTAGACTAGCGGGAGGACAAGAGACCCAGTACTTC. Looking up the rest from reference TRBV30 and TRBJ2-5 gives the full variable domain: SQTIHQWPATLVQPVGSPLSLECTVEGTSNPNLYWYRQAAGRGLQLLFYSVGIGQISSEVPQNLSASRPQDRQFILSSKKLLLSDSGFYLCAWSRLAGGQETQYFGPGTRLLVL.

This clone was seen a handful of times. This rearrangement joins TRBV7-8 to TRBJ2-2; D is undetermined. Germline-derived CDR1 and CDR2 are SGHVS and FQNEAQ. V gave up 3 bases and J gave up 6 bases, with 5 bases separating them. The CDR3 consists of 12 residues. CDR3 protein: CASSFSAGELFF. CDR3 in DNA: TGTGCCAGCAGCTTTTCGGCCGGGGAGCTGTTTTTT.